These 17 T cell receptor beta chains were all obtained from the same sample, sequenced in a study of CD8 T cells in Susac syndrome. RNA amounts of about 0.5 to 1 ug underwent reverse transcription with random hexamers. TCRdb reprocessed the immunoSEQ multiplex PCR reads via MiXCR and lists one record per CDR3 protein. The profile shows about 210,000 distinct CDR3 sequences, roughly 95% of them singletons. Sequences were obtained from CD4+ T cells from PBMCs. These TCRs come from a human donor in good health.

This chain connects TRBV20-1 to TRBJ1-5; D is possibly TRBD1 (5 bases). Germline loops: CDR1 DFQATT, CDR2 SNEGSKA (reference sequence). V lost 5 bases, J lost 1 base, and 12 bases lay in between. CDR3 length: 14 residues. CDR3 loop: CSAGHGRSNQPQHF. CDR3 coding DNA: TGCAGTGCTGGACACGGGCGAAGCAATCAGCCCCAGCATTTT.

The rearrangement uses TRBV6-2 or TRBV6-3 and TRBJ2-7; D unclear. V was shortened by 2 bases and J by 7 bases, with 15 bases between the two germline ends. Germline lookup yields CDR1 MNHEY and CDR2 SVGEGT. The CDR3 has 14 residues. CDR3 region: CASSYIPSRFEQYF. As DNA, the CDR3 is TGTGCCAGCAGTTACATCCCGAGCCGTTTTGAGCAGTACTTC.

This sequence joins TRBV3-1 and TRBJ1-1; D uncertain. In germline, CDR1 is LGHDT, CDR2 YNNKEL (reference sequence). The ends were cut back, 2 bases at V and 4 bases at J, with 8 bases in the middle. The CDR3 has 13 amino acids. CDR3 residues: CASSQNPGTEAFF. The CDR3 nucleotides read TGTGCCAGCAGCCAAAACCCGGGCACTGAAGCTTTCTTT.

The chain links TRBV30 to TRBJ2-5, with 9 bases matching TRBD2. The V segment lost 0 bases and the J segment 2 bases; nucleotides outside the gene matches: 4. Germline CDR1 GTSNPN, CDR2 SVGIG (reference sequence). The CDR3 has 15 residues. CDR3 in amino acids: CAWSVRLAGQETQYF. DNA for the CDR3: TGTGCCTGGAGTGTACGGCTAGCGGGACAAGAGACCCAGTACTTC.

This clonotype was detected once. The genes are TRBV30 and TRBJ2-1; the D is unclear. Germline V gene sequence: CDR1 GTSNPN, CDR2 SVGIG (reference sequence). Trimming shortened V by 4 bases and J by 0 bases, and 10 bases separated the two germline ends. This CDR3 has 14 residues. The CDR3 DNA reads as TGTGCCTGGACACTGAAGAGCTCCTACAATGAGCAGTTCTTC. It translates to CAWTLKSSYNEQFF.

The V and J genes are TRBV6-5 and TRBJ2-1; a weak D match, TRBD2 (5 bases). The CDR3 length is 11 residues. Germline V gives CDR1 MNHEY, CDR2 SVGAGI. The V end was cut by 11 bases, the J end by 9 bases, with 14 bases between. The CDR3 sequence is CAVRRGSEQFF. The CDR3 DNA reads TGTGCCGTCCGTCGGGGAAGTGAGCAGTTCTTC.

The count of this clonotype is one. The chain carries TRBV6-1 and TRBJ2-3; 10 bases map to TRBD1. Germline V lookup: CDR1 MNHNS, CDR2 SASEGT. V shed 6 bases and J 4 bases; nucleotides not matched to a gene: 16. CDR3 length: 18 amino acids. In nucleotides, the CDR3 is TGTGCCAGCAGCTCCCGTCTGGGGGGGGACAGGGGCCCAGATACGCAGTATTTT. This encodes CASSSRLGGDRGPDTQYF.

V is TRBV29-1 and J is TRBJ2-1; the D is unclear. The V gene lost 3 bases and the J gene lost 7 bases, with 10 bases spanning the gap. Germline V gene data show CDR1 as SQVTM and CDR2 as ANQGSEA. The CDR3 is 12 amino acids. Written as DNA, the CDR3 is TGCAGCGTTGACCTCTTCAGGAATGAGCAGTTCTTC. It codes for CSVDLFRNEQFF.

The table lists this clonotype with a count of one. V is TRBV6-6 and J is TRBJ2-3; D is unresolved. This CDR3 comprises 14 residues. Germline lookup yields CDR1 MNHNY and CDR2 SVGAGI (reference sequence). Trimming left V 1 base short and J 4 bases short, with 9 bases between. CDR3 residues: CASSYLARPDTQYF. CDR3 DNA: TGTGCCAGCAGTTACTTAGCTAGACCAGATACGCAGTATTTT.

The chain employs TRBV29-1 and TRBJ2-5, with a tentative D call TRBD2 (5 bases). Germline CDR1 is SQVTM and CDR2 is ANQGSEA. The CDR3 length is 13 residues. V was shortened by 7 bases and J by 3 bases, with 15 bases between the two germline ends. Written as DNA, the CDR3 is TGCAGCGCTGACGGGGTTGGCAAAGAGACCCAGTACTTC. As protein: CSADGVGKETQYF.

V and J are TRBV30 and TRBJ2-1, with TRBD2 matching over 8 bases. Losses at the gene ends were 0 bases for V and 16 bases for J; bases not matched to a gene: 17. CDR1 GTSNPN and CDR2 SVGIG come from the germline V gene (reference sequence). The length of the CDR3 is 15 residues. The CDR3 coding sequence is TGTGCCTGGAGTGTACCGCCTAGCGGGCGGCGGGAGCGTTTCTTC. It encodes CAWSVPPSGRRERFF.

The chain is built from TRBV30 and TRBJ2-7, with a tentative D call TRBD1 (6 bases). With 8 bases removed from V and 2 bases from J, the gap between germline ends came to 13 bases. Germline lookup yields CDR1 GTSNPN and CDR2 SVGIG (reference sequence). The CDR3 is 12 amino acids. The CDR3 is CAGRSGAYEQYV. As DNA, the CDR3 is TGTGCCGGGCGCTCAGGGGCCTACGAGCAGTACGTC.

CDR3 in DNA: TGTGCCAGCAGCCAAGGGGACTACCTCAATGAGCAGTTCTTC. Encoded protein: CASSQGDYLNEQFF. The chain couples TRBV3-1 to TRBJ2-1; 7 bases line up with TRBD2. Germline V lookup: CDR1 LGHDT, CDR2 YNNKEL (reference sequence). Trimming removed 1 base from V and 6 bases from J; junction bases left unmatched: 3. The CDR3 runs to 14 residues.

This clonotype appeared a single time. This chain joins TRBV20-1 and TRBJ2-7, with 8 bases aligning to TRBD2. The germline gives CDR1 DFQATT, CDR2 SNEGSKA (reference sequence). The length of the CDR3 is 13 residues. The V and J ends lost 5 bases and 0 bases, in that order; junction bases with no gene match: 3. CDR3: CSARSGTSYEQYV. As DNA, the CDR3 is TGCAGTGCTCGTAGCGGGACCTCCTACGAGCAGTACGTC.

Only one count was recorded for this clonotype. V and J are TRBV15 and TRBJ2-2; D remains ambiguous. The V gene's germline CDR1 is LNHNV and CDR2 YYDKDF (reference sequence). Deletions cut 6 bases from V and 0 bases from J, with 8 bases between. This CDR3 has 14 amino acids. For the CDR3, the DNA is TGTGCCACCAGAAGTACATCGAACACCGGGGAGCTGTTTTTT. Protein: CATRSTSNTGELFF.

The chain employs TRBV3-1 and TRBJ1-2; possibly TRBD1 for D (6 bases). CDR1 and CDR2 (germline): LGHDT, YNNKEL (reference sequence). Trimming left V 1 base short and J 2 bases short, with 11 bases between. The CDR3 has 15 residues. This CDR3 is CASSQGHGGNYGYTF. The CDR3 coding sequence is TGTGCCAGCAGCCAAGGACACGGGGGCAACTATGGCTACACCTTC.

This clonotype has a handful of counts. The chain couples TRBV6-5 to TRBJ1-2, with D perhaps TRBD1 (5 bases). V gave up 4 bases and J gave up 2 bases, with 5 bases separating them. Per the germline V gene, CDR1 is MNHEY and CDR2 is SVGAGI. The CDR3 is made up of 12 amino acids. The CDR3 DNA sequence: TGTGCCAGCAGTTCAGGGAACTATGGCTACACCTTC. Translated, it gives CASSSGNYGYTF.